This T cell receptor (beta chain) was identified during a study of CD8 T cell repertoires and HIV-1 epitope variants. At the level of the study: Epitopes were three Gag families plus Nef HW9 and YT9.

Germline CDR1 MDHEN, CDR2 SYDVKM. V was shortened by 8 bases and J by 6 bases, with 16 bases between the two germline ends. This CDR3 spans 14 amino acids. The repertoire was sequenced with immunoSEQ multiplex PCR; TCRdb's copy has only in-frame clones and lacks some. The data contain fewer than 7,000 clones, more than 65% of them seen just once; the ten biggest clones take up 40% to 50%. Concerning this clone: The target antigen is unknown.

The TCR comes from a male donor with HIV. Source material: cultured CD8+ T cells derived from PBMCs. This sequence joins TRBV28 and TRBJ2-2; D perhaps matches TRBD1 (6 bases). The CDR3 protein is CASCPRQVAGELFF. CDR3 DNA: TGTGCCAGCTGTCCAAGACAGGTAGCCGGGGAGCTGTTTTTT.